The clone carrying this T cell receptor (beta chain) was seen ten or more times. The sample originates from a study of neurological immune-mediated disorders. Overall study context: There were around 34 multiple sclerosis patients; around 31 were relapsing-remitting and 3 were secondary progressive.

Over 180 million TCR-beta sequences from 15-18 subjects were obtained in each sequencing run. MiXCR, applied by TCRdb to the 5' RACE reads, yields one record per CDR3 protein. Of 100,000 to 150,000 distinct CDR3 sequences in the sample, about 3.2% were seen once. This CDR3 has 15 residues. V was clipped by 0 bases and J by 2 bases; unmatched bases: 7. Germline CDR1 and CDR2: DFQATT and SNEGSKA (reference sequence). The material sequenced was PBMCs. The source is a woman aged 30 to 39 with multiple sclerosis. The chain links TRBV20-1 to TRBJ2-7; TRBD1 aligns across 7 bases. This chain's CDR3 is CSARDKQGWAYEQYF. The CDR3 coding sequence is TGCAGTGCTAGAGATAAACAGGGGTGGGCCTACGAGCAGTACTTC.